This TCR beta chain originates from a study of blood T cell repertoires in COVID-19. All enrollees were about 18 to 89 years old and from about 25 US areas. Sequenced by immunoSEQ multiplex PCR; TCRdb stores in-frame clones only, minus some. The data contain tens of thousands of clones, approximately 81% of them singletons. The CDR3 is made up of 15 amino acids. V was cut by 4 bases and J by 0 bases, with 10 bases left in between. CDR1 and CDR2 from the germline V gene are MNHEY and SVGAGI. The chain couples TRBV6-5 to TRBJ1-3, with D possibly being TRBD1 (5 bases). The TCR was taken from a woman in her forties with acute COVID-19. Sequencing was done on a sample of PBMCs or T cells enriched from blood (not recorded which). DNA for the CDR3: TGTGCCAGCAGTTTAGGGACTGGCTCTGGAAACACCATATATTTT. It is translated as CASSLGTGSGNTIYF.